The subject of this entry is one T cell receptor (beta chain). Sequenced by immunoSEQ multiplex PCR; TCRdb stores in-frame clones only, minus some. The table has approximately 69,000 clones, roughly 90% seen once. This entry comes from a study of T cell changes during pregnancy in multiple sclerosis. Sequencing was performed on CD4+ T cells from peripheral blood mononuclear cells, taken in the third trimester of pregnancy. The origin of this receptor is a female donor in good health, enrolled as a control in a pregnancy study.

The CDR3 nucleotides are TGCGCCAGCAGTCAGACTAGCGGGGGGGGATCCTACAATGAGCAGTTCTTC. It is translated as CASSQTSGGGSYNEQFF. This chain links TRBV23-1 with TRBJ2-1, with 14 bases fitting TRBD2. TRBV23-1 is an ORF, with its function uncertain. This CDR3 contains 17 residues. V was pared by 3 bases and J by 1 base, with 2 bases of the junction left unmatched.